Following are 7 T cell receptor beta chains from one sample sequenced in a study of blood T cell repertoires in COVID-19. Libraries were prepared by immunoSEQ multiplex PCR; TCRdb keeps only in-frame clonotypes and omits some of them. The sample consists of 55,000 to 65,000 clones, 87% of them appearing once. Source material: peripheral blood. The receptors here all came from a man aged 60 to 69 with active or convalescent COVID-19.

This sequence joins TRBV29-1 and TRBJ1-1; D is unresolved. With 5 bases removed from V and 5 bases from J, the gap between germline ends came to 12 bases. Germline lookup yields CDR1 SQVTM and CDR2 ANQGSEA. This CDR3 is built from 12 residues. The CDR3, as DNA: TGCAGCGTTTCTTCAGGTCGAACTGAAGCTTTCTTT. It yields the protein CSVSSGRTEAFF.

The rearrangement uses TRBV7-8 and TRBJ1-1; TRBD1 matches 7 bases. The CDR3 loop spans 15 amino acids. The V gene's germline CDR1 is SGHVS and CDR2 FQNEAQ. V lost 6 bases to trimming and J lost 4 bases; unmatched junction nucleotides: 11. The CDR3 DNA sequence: TGTGCCAGCAGGCAAACAGGGGTGGGGGCCACTGAAGCTTTCTTT. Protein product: CASRQTGVGATEAFF.

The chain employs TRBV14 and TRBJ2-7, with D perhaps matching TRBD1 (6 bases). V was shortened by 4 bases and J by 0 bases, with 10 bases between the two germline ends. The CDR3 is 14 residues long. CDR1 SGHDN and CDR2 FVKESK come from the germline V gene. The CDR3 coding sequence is TGTGCCAGCAGCCCGGACAGAATCTCCTACGAGCAGTACTTC. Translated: CASSPDRISYEQYF.

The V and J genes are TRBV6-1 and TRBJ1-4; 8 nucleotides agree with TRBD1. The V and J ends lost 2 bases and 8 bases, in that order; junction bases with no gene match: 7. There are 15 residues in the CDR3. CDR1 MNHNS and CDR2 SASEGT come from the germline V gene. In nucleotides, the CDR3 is TGTGCCAGCAGTGAAAACAGGGGGAAATGGGAAAAACTGTTTTTT. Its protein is CASSENRGKWEKLFF.

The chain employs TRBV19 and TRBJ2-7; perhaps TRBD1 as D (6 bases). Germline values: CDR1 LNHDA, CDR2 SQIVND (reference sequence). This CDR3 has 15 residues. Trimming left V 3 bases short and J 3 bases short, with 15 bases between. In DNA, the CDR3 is TGTGCCAGTAGTATTAGAAGACAGGCGAGCTACGAGCAGTACTTC. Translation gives CASSIRRQASYEQYF.

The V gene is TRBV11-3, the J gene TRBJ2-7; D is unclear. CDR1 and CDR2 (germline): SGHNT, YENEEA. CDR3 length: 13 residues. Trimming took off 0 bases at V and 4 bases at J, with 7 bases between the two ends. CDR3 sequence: CASSLEPGYEQYF. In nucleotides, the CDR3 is TGTGCCAGCAGCTTAGAGCCCGGGTACGAGCAGTACTTC.

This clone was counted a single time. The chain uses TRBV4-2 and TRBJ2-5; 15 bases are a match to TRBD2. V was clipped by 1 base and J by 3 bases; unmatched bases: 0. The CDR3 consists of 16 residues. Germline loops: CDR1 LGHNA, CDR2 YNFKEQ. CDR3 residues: CASSQGTSGREETQYF. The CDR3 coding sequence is TGTGCCAGCAGCCAAGGGACTAGCGGGAGGGAAGAGACCCAGTACTTC.